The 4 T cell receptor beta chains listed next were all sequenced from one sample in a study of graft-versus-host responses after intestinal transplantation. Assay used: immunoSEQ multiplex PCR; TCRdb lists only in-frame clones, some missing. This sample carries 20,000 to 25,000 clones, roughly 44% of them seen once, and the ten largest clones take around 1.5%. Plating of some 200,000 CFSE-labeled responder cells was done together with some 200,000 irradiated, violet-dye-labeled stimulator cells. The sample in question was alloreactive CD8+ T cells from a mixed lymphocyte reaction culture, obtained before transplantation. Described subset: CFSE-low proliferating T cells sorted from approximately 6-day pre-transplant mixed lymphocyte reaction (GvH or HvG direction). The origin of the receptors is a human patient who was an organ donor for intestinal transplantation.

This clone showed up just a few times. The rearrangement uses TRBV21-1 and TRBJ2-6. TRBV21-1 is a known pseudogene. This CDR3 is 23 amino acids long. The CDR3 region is CASKKVPRVGRVRKDSGANVLTF. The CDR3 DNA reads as TGTGCCAGCAAAAAAGTCCCGAGAGTCGGCCGAGTAAGAAAGGACTCTGGGGCCAACGTCCTGACTTTC.

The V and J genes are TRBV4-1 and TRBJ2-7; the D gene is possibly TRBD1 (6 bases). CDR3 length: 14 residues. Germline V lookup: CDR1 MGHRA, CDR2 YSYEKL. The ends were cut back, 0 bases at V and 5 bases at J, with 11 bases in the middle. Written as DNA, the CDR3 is TGCGCCAGCAGCCAAGACAGGGGCGGAAACGAGCAGTACTTC. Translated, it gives CASSQDRGGNEQYF.

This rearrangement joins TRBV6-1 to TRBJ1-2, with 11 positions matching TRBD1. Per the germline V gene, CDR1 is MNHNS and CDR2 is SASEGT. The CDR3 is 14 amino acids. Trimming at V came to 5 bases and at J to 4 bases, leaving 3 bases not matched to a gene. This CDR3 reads CASSTGQGAYGYTF. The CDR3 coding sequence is TGTGCCAGCAGTACAGGACAGGGGGCCTATGGCTACACCTTC.

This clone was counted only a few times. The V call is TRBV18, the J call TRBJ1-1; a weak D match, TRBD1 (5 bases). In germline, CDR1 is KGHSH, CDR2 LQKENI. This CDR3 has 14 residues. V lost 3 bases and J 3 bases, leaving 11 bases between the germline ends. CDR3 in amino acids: CASSPIRADTEAFF. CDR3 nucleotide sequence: TGTGCCAGCTCACCTATCAGGGCTGACACTGAAGCTTTCTTT.